The 17 T cell receptor beta chains below all came from one sample that was sequenced in a study of cytomegalovirus exposure and HLA in healthy donors. 60 Vbeta and 13 Jbeta primers were used in PCR. TCRdb's table, derived via immunoSEQ multiplex PCR, lists solely in-frame clones and lacks some. The data hold 220,000 or so clones, with 75% to 85% observed a single time. The sample comprised PBMCs. Receptors originate from a woman aged 40 to 50 in good health and CMV-seronegative.

This sequence joins TRBV6-1 and TRBJ2-7; D call uncertain. Germline V lookup: CDR1 MNHNS, CDR2 SASEGT. The CDR3 covers 11 residues. The V end was cut by 3 bases, the J end by 5 bases, with 5 bases between. In DNA, the CDR3 is TGTGCCAGCAGTGAGTATCACGAGCAGTACTTC. This translates into CASSEYHEQYF.

The V call is TRBV29-1, the J call TRBJ2-1, with 7 bases aligning to TRBD1. J lost 0 bases, V lost 6 bases, and 5 bases had no gene match. CDR1 and CDR2 from the germline V gene are SQVTM and ANQGSEA. The CDR3 has 14 amino acids. This CDR3 reads CSVPHRGSYNEQFF. CDR3 DNA sequence: TGCAGCGTCCCACACAGGGGCTCCTACAATGAGCAGTTCTTC.

The sample holds a few counts of this clone. The chain uses TRBV19 and TRBJ1-3, with 7 nucleotides matching TRBD1. J lost 3 bases, V lost 3 bases, and 8 bases had no gene match. The germline gives CDR1 LNHDA, CDR2 SQIVND (reference sequence). This CDR3 contains 16 residues. CDR3: CASSIGPDRSGNTIYF. In nucleotides, the CDR3 is TGTGCCAGTAGTATTGGCCCGGACAGGAGTGGAAACACCATATATTTT.

The chain has TRBV14 and TRBJ2-1; 8 bases line up with TRBD1. Germline V gene sequence: CDR1 SGHDN, CDR2 FVKESK. Trimming at V came to 1 base and at J to 7 bases, leaving 18 bases not matched to a gene. The CDR3 is made up of 19 amino acids. CDR3 residues: CASSQGFFSRTGWRNEQFF. CDR3 in DNA: TGTGCCAGCAGCCAAGGATTCTTCAGCAGGACAGGGTGGCGTAATGAGCAGTTCTTC. Drawing the rest from reference TRBV14 and TRBJ2-1, the complete variable domain is EAGVTQFPSHSVIEKGQTVTLRCDPISGHDNLYWYRRVMGKEIKFLLHFVKESKQDESGMPNNRFLAERTGGTYSTLKVQPAELEDSGVYFCASSQGFFSRTGWRNEQFFGPGTRLTVL.

The chain has TRBV27 and TRBJ1-5, with no clear D. The V and J ends lost 10 bases and 4 bases respectively, with 11 bases between them. The CDR3 consists of 12 residues. The germline V gene encodes CDR1 MNHEY and CDR2 SMNVEV (reference sequence). This chain's CDR3 is CATGLINQPQHF. CDR3 DNA: TGTGCCACCGGACTGATTAATCAGCCCCAGCATTTT.

The chain carries TRBV18 and TRBJ1-3; D is ambiguous. Germline CDR1 and CDR2: KGHSH and LQKENI. There are 15 residues in the CDR3. The V end was cut by 6 bases, the J end by 4 bases, with 16 bases between. The CDR3, as DNA: TGTGCCAGCTCTCTCGACAAGCGGCCGGGAAACACCATATATTTT. Its translation: CASSLDKRPGNTIYF.

The CDR3 nucleotides read TGTGCCACCAGCAGGGCCGCGGGGGCCGGGGAGCTGTTTTTT. Protein product: CATSRAAGAGELFF. The rearrangement uses TRBV15 and TRBJ2-2; 7 nucleotides match TRBD2. CDR1 is LNHNV, CDR2 YYDKDF, per germline (reference sequence). CDR3 length equals 14 residues. With V trimmed by 3 bases and J by 6 bases, 4 bases remained unmatched.

The chain couples TRBV1 to TRBJ2-7; the table's D call of TRBD2 was not tested on the DNA. TRBV1 is annotated as a pseudogene. The CDR3 totals 17 residues. CDR3 residues: CTSSPKLRTSAAYEQYF. CDR3 coding DNA: TGCACCAGCAGCCCGAAACTAAGGACTAGCGCGGCCTACGAGCAGTACTTC.

V gene TRBV9 combines with J gene TRBJ2-1; TRBD2 aligns across 11 bases. The CDR3 is 16 amino acids. With V trimmed by 4 bases and J by 6 bases, 9 bases remained unmatched. The germline gives CDR1 SGDLS, CDR2 YYNGEE. CDR3 loop: CASSSYRGTSGNEQFF. DNA for the CDR3: TGTGCCAGCAGCTCTTACCGGGGGACTAGCGGCAATGAGCAGTTCTTC.

This clone was observed once. The J gene is TRBJ1-5, the V gene TRBV7-2, with a weak D call TRBD1 (5 bases). This CDR3 comprises 15 residues. The V end lost 3 bases, the J end lost 4 bases, and 13 bases lay between the germline ends. Per the germline V gene, CDR1 is SGHTA and CDR2 is FQGNSA. The CDR3 DNA sequence: TGTGCCAGCAGCTTGGGGCGCGGATCAAATCAGCCCCAGCATTTT. It translates to CASSLGRGSNQPQHF.

CDR3 DNA: TGTGCCAGTAGTATTTTAGACTTCTATGGCTACACCTTC. The encoded protein is CASSILDFYGYTF. This chain links TRBV19 with TRBJ1-2, with D uncertain. The CDR3 is made up of 13 amino acids. Germline values: CDR1 LNHDA, CDR2 SQIVND (reference sequence). Trimming shortened V by 3 bases and J by 4 bases, and 9 bases separated the two germline ends. The variable domain in full, completed from reference TRBV19 and TRBJ1-2, reads DGGITQSPKYLFRKEGQNVTLSCEQNLNHDAMYWYRQDPGQGLRLIYYSQIVNDFQKGDIAEGYSVSREKKESFPLTVTSAQKNPTAFYLCASSILDFYGYTFGSGTRLTVV.

This clone was found a few times. J is TRBJ1-2 and V is TRBV5-8, with D possibly being TRBD1 (5 bases). With 0 bases removed from V and 14 bases from J, the gap between germline ends came to 17 bases. CDR1 is SGHTS, CDR2 YDEGEE, per germline. This CDR3 is built from 13 residues. CDR3 nucleotide sequence: TGTGCCAGCAGCTTGGTATCAGGAGGGGCACATACCTTC. It specifies CASSLVSGGAHTF.

V gene TRBV7-3 combines with J gene TRBJ2-1; D may be TRBD2 (6 bases). The V end was cut by 5 bases, the J end by 4 bases, with 12 bases between. CDR1 is SGHTA, CDR2 FQGTGA, per germline. The CDR3 has 14 amino acids. The CDR3 DNA sequence: TGTGCCAGCAGCCAAAGGGCGGGATACAATGAGCAGTTCTTC. Protein product: CASSQRAGYNEQFF.

As regards this clone: Other DNA sequences in this sample translate to the same CDR3. This chain uses TRBV27 with TRBJ2-7; tentative D call: TRBD1 (6 bases). V was clipped by 4 bases and J by 5 bases, with 15 bases between them. Germline-derived CDR1 and CDR2 are MNHEY and SMNVEV (reference sequence). The CDR3 is 14 amino acids. This chain's CDR3 is CASSSSDRDDEQYF. The DNA for the CDR3 is TGTGCCAGCAGTTCCTCGGACAGAGACGACGAGCAGTACTTC.

The J gene is TRBJ2-7, the V gene TRBV5-5; 11 positions match TRBD2. The CDR3 extends over 16 amino acids. Trimming at V came to 3 bases and at J to 3 bases, leaving 8 bases not matched to a gene. Germline V CDR1 and CDR2: SGHKS, YYEKEE (reference sequence). CDR3: CASSYDSGRGNYEQYF. CDR3 nucleotide sequence: TGTGCCAGCAGCTATGATAGCGGGAGGGGGAACTACGAGCAGTACTTC. Using reference TRBV5-5 and TRBJ2-7 for the parts outside the CDR3, the full variable domain is DAGVTQSPTHLIKTRGQQVTLRCSPISGHKSVSWYQQVLGQGPQFIFQYYEKEERGRGNFPDRFSARQFPNYSSELNVNALLLGDSALYLCASSYDSGRGNYEQYFGPGTRLTVT.

The rearrangement links TRBV19 to TRBJ2-1, with 9 bases that match TRBD2. The CDR3 is 14 amino acids. Germline V gene sequence: CDR1 LNHDA, CDR2 SQIVND (reference sequence). V lost 7 bases to trimming and J lost 5 bases; unmatched junction nucleotides: 6. This CDR3 reads CASIGREGNNEQFF. In DNA form, the CDR3 reads TGTGCCAGTATAGGGCGGGAGGGGAACAATGAGCAGTTCTTC. The complete variable domain, with remaining parts taken from reference TRBV19 and TRBJ2-1, reads DGGITQSPKYLFRKEGQNVTLSCEQNLNHDAMYWYRQDPGQGLRLIYYSQIVNDFQKGDIAEGYSVSREKKESFPLTVTSAQKNPTAFYLCASIGREGNNEQFFGPGTRLTVL.

The count of this clone is one. This chain connects TRBV5-5 to TRBJ2-1, with a tentative D call TRBD1 (5 bases). V lost 2 bases, J lost 3 bases, and 9 bases lay in between. The CDR3 loop spans 14 amino acids. Germline V gene lookup returns CDR1 SGHKS and CDR2 YYEKEE (reference sequence). The CDR3 sequence is CASSLGARYNEQFF. CDR3 sequence (DNA): TGTGCCAGCAGCTTAGGGGCCCGCTACAATGAGCAGTTCTTC.